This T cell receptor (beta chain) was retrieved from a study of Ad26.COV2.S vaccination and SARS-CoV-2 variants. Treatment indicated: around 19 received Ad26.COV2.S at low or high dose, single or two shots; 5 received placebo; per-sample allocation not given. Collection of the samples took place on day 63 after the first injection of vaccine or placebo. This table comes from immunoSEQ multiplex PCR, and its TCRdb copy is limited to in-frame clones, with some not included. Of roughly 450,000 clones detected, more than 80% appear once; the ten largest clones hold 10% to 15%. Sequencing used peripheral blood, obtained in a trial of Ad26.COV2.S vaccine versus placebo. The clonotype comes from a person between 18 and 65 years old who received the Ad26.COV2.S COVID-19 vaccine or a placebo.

DNA for the CDR3: TGTGCCAGCACGTCATTCAGGGGAGCGGATACGCAGTATTTT. Amino acid sequence: CASTSFRGADTQYF. The V gene is TRBV27, the J gene TRBJ2-3; D is perhaps TRBD1 (6 bases). Germline CDR1 MNHEY, CDR2 SMNVEV (reference sequence). This CDR3 contains 14 residues. Trimming cost V 7 bases and J 6 bases, with 17 bases left between them.